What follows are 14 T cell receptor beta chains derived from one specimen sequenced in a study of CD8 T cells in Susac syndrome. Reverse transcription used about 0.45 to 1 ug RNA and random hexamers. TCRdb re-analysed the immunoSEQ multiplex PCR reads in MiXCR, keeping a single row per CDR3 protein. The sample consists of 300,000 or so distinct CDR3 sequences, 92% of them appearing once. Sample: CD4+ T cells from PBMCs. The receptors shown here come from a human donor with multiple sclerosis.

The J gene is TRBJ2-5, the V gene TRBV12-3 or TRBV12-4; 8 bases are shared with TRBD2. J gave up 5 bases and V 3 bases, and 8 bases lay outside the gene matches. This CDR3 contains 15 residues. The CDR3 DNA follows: TGTGCCAGCAGTTTTTCGGGGGGGGGTCGGGAGACCCAGTACTTC. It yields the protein CASSFSGGGRETQYF.

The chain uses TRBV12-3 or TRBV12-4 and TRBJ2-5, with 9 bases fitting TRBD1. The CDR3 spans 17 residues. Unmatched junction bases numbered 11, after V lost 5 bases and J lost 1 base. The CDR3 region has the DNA TGTGCCAGCAGTCCTGGGACAGGGAATGAGGGCCAAGAGACCCAGTACTTC. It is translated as CASSPGTGNEGQETQYF.

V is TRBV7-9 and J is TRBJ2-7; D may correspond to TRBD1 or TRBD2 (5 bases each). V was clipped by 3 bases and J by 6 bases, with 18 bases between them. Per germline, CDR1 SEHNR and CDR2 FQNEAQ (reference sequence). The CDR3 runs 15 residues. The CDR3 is CASSLWGISNGEQYF. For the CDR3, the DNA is TGTGCCAGCAGCTTGTGGGGGATTTCTAATGGCGAGCAGTACTTC.

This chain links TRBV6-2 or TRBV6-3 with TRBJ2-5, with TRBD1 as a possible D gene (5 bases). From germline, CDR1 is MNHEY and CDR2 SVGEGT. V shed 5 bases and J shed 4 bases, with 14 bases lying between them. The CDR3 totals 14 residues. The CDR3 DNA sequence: TGTGCCAGCAGTAGGACAATAGCCGCAGAGACCCAGTACTTC. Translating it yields CASSRTIAAETQYF.

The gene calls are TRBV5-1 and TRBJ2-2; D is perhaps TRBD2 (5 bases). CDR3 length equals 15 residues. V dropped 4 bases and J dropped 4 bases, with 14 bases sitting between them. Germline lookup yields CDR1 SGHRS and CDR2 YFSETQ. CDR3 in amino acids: CASSPLGSSTGELFF. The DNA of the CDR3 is TGCGCCAGCAGCCCACTAGGCAGCTCCACCGGGGAGCTGTTTTTT.

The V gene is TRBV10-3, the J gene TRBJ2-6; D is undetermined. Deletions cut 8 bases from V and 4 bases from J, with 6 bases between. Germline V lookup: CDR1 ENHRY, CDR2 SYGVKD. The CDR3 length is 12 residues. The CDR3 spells CAIRTGANVLTF. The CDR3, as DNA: TGTGCCATCCGTACCGGGGCCAACGTCCTGACTTTC.

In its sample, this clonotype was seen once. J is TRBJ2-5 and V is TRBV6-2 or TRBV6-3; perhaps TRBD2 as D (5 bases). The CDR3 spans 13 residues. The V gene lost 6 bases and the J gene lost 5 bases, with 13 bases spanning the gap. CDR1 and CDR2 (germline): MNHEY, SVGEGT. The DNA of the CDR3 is TGTGCCAGCAGCGCAAGGAGGCGGGAGACCCAGTACTTC. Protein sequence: CASSARRRETQYF.

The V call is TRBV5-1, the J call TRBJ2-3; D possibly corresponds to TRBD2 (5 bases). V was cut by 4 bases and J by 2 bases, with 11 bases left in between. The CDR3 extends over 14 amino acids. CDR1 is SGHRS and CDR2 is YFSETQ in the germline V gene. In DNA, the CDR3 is TGCGCCAGCAGCCACCCTAGCCCCACAGATACGCAGTATTTT. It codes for CASSHPSPTDTQYF.

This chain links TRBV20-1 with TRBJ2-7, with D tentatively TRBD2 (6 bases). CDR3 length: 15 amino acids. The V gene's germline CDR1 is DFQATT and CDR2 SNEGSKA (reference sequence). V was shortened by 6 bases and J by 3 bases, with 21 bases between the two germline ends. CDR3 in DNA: TGCAGTGCCGGGCCACGCGGGACTGGAGGCTACGAGCAGTACTTC. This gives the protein CSAGPRGTGGYEQYF.

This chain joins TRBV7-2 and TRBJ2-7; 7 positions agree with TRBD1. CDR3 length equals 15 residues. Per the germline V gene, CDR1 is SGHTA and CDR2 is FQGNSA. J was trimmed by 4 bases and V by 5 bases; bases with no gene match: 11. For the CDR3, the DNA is TGTGCCAGCAGCCCCGGGACAGCGTACAGGTACGAGCAGTACTTC. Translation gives CASSPGTAYRYEQYF.

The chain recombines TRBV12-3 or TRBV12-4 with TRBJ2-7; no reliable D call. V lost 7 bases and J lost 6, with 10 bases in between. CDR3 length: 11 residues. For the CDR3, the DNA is TGTGCCAGCACCCGCCGAGGCGAGCAGTACTTC. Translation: CASTRRGEQYF.

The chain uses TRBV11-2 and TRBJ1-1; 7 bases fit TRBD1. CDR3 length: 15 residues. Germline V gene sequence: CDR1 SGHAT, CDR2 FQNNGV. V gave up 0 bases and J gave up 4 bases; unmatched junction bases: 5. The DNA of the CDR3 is TGTGCCAGCAGCTTAGAAGGGGCAGGGGGCACTGAAGCTTTCTTT. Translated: CASSLEGAGGTEAFF.

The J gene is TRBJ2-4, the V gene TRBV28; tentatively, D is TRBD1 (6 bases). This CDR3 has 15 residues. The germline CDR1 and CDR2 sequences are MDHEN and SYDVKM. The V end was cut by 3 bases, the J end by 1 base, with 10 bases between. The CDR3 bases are TGTGCCAGCAGTTTGCCAGGGGTGGCCAAAAACATTCAGTACTTC. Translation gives CASSLPGVAKNIQYF.

CDR3 coding DNA: TGTGCCAGCCGACAAGGATTGCACTACAATGAGCAGTTCTTC. Translation gives CASRQGLHYNEQFF. This chain connects TRBV7-8 to TRBJ2-1; D not certain. Trimming shortened V by 8 bases and J by 3 bases, and 14 bases separated the two germline ends. Germline values: CDR1 SGHVS, CDR2 FQNEAQ. The CDR3 is 14 amino acids.